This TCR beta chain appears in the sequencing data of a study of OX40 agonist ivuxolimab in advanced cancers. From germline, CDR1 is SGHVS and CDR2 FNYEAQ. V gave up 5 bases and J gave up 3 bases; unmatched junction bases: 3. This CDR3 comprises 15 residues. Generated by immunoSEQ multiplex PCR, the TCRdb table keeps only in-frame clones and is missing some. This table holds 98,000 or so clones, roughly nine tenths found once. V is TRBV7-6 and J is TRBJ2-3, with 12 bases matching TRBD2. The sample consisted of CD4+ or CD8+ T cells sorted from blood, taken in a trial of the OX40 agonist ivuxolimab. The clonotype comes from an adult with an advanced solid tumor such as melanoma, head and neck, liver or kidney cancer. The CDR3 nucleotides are TGTGCCAGCAGCACCGGGACTAGCGGGACAGATACGCAGTATTTT. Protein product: CASSTGTSGTDTQYF.